The following is a T cell receptor (beta chain) sequence with its context. No antigen is known for it. Researchers reported sorting every CD8+ T cell subset in triplicate, roughly 300,000 cells per sort. The data were taken from a study of CXCR3-negative and CXCR3-positive naive CD8 T cells. Study outcomes and limitations: Naive subsets expressed similar surface CD5; TRB CDR3 features served to infer TCR strength.

Researchers prepared the TRB cDNA libraries using 5' RACE with UMI labels. One entry per CDR3 protein, without DNA, is what TCRdb gives after re-calling the 5' RACE reads. Recorded here are about 56,000 distinct CDR3 sequences; the top ten clones represent about 20%. The V gene's germline CDR1 is ENHRY and CDR2 SYGVKD. The CDR3 contains 17 residues. This receptor was identified in a human donor in good health. Some clones in this sample may be carry-over from other donors' samples. The chain links TRBV10-3 to TRBJ2-7; TCRdb selects TRBD2, and the lack of DNA leaves this call unchecked. Material for sequencing was memory CD8+ T cells from blood. The CDR3 sequence: CAISEGLAGGLSYEQYF.